The next 28 T cell receptor beta chains were all read from a single sample in a study of CD8 T cells in Susac syndrome. Random hexamers were used to reverse transcribe an amount of roughly 0.5 to 1 ug RNA. TCRdb independently ran MiXCR on the immunoSEQ multiplex PCR reads; one entry per CDR3 protein. The sample consists of approximately 280,000 distinct CDR3 sequences, approximately 85% of them appearing once. Material for sequencing was CD8+ T cells from PBMCs. These receptors came from a human donor with multiple sclerosis.

The chain has TRBV24-1 and TRBJ1-5; tentatively, D is TRBD1 (5 bases). The CDR3 consists of 16 residues. Trimming left V 4 bases short and J 7 bases short, with 19 bases between. In germline, CDR1 is KGHDR, CDR2 SFDVKD. Written as DNA, the CDR3 is TGTGCCACCAGTGACGTACTGACTCCTGGGGGGCAGCCCCAGCATTTT. Its protein product is CATSDVLTPGGQPQHF.

The chain employs TRBV27 and TRBJ2-1; TRBD2 aligns across 12 bases. J was trimmed by 4 bases and V by 5 bases; bases with no gene match: 3. CDR1 MNHEY and CDR2 SMNVEV come from the germline V gene (reference sequence). CDR3 length: 15 amino acids. CDR3 DNA: TGTGCCAGCAGTCCTAGCGGGAGGGTTTACAATGAGCAGTTCTTC. Translated: CASSPSGRVYNEQFF.

The V gene is TRBV6-1, the J gene TRBJ2-7, with TRBD2 matching 12 bases. Germline lookup yields CDR1 MNHNS and CDR2 SASEGT. V gave up 4 bases and J gave up 5 bases; unmatched junction bases: 3. This CDR3 contains 14 residues. The CDR3 DNA sequence: TGTGCCAGCAGTGCACTAGCGGGGGGCCACGAGCAGTACTTC. It codes for CASSALAGGHEQYF.

V and J are TRBV7-8 and TRBJ2-5, with D possibly matching TRBD1 (6 bases). Between the trimmed V and J ends, which lost 1 base and 4 bases, there was a span of 13 bases. The CDR3 is 15 residues long. Germline CDR1 reads SGHVS; CDR2 reads FQNEAQ. DNA for the CDR3: TGTGCCAGCAGCTTAGAAGGACAGAGGACAGAGACCCAGTACTTC. It encodes CASSLEGQRTETQYF.

The rearrangement links TRBV29-1 to TRBJ2-5, with D possibly called TRBD1 or TRBD2 (6 bases each). CDR1 and CDR2 from the germline V gene are SQVTM and ANQGSEA. The CDR3 sequence is 16 residues long. Between the trimmed V and J ends, which lost 4 bases and 8 bases, there was a span of 26 bases. The CDR3 region has the DNA TGCAGCGTTGTCTATTGGGGGACTGGGGGCTTGCAAACCCAGTACTTC. Its translation: CSVVYWGTGGLQTQYF.

This clonotype showed up just a few times. This sequence joins TRBV9 and TRBJ2-1; D is perhaps TRBD1 (5 bases). CDR1 is SGDLS and CDR2 is YYNGEE in the germline V gene. The CDR3 runs 12 residues. Between the trimmed V and J ends, which lost 5 bases and 6 bases, there was a span of 9 bases. The CDR3 DNA reads TGTGCCAGCAGTAAGGGGATCAATGAGCAGTTCTTC. The encoded protein is CASSKGINEQFF.

This rearrangement joins TRBV6-2 or TRBV6-3 to TRBJ2-5, with a tentative D call TRBD2 (5 bases). Per germline, CDR1 MNHEY and CDR2 SVGEGT. This CDR3 has 15 amino acids. V lost 7 bases and J lost 2, with 17 bases in between. The CDR3 DNA is TGTGCCAGCAAAGTTTCCCGGACTTTACAAGAGACCCAGTACTTC. Amino acid sequence: CASKVSRTLQETQYF.

This clonotype appeared once. The chain combines TRBV28 with TRBJ1-1; D gene uncertain. Trimming shortened V by 5 bases and J by 11 bases, and 15 bases separated the two germline ends. The germline CDR1 and CDR2 sequences are MDHEN and SYDVKM. CDR3 length: 12 residues. In DNA, the CDR3 is TGTGCCAGCAGTCCCCCCGGGCAGGCGGCTTTCTTT. Translation: CASSPPGQAAFF.

As for this clonotype: The junction departs from germline at one end; a sequencing error may be responsible. The chain uses TRBV12-3 or TRBV12-4 and TRBJ2-7, with a possible D match to TRBD1 (6 bases). This CDR3 region has 19 residues. The CDR3 DNA reads as TGTGCCAGCACCCCTGCCCGAGGGAAGTACCCCCTCGGCGAGCCAGGGGCGGTCTTC. The encoded protein is CASTPARGKYPLGEPGAVF.

The chain combines TRBV7-9 with TRBJ2-1; 11 bases align to TRBD1. V was pared by 4 bases and J by 3 bases, with 8 bases of the junction left unmatched. The CDR3 spans 17 residues. The germline V gene encodes CDR1 SEHNR and CDR2 FQNEAQ (reference sequence). The CDR3 region has the DNA TGTGCCAGCAGCTCGGTCCCGGGGACAGGGGGCTACAATGAGCAGTTCTTC. The encoded protein is CASSSVPGTGGYNEQFF. The variable domain in full, completed from reference TRBV7-9 and TRBJ2-1, reads DTGVSQNPRHKITKRGQNVTFRCDPISEHNRLYWYRQTLGQGPEFLTYFQNEAQLEKSRLLSDRFSAERPKGSFSTLEIQRTEQGDSAMYLCASSSVPGTGGYNEQFFGPGTRLTVL.

The chain links TRBV11-1 to TRBJ2-4; 8 nucleotides align to TRBD2. This CDR3 is built from 21 residues. V trimming: 1 base; J trimming: 2 bases; junction bases outside the gene matches: 19. CDR1 SGHAT and CDR2 FQDESV come from the germline V gene (reference sequence). The CDR3 sequence is CASSLGVTRLRPSGSKNIQYF. The CDR3 DNA reads as TGTGCCAGCAGCTTAGGCGTTACCCGGTTACGGCCTAGCGGGTCCAAAAACATTCAGTACTTC.

This rearrangement joins TRBV27 to TRBJ1-2; 12 bases fit TRBD1. J gave up 6 bases and V 7 bases, and 6 bases lay outside the gene matches. The CDR3 sequence is 14 residues long. The germline V gene has CDR1 MNHEY and CDR2 SMNVEV (reference sequence). CDR3 residues: CASKRDRGPDGYTF. As DNA, the CDR3 is TGTGCCAGCAAGCGGGACAGGGGGCCGGATGGCTACACCTTC.

The V call is TRBV5-4, the J call TRBJ2-1, with 7 bases identical to TRBD2. The V segment lost 3 bases and the J segment 7 bases; nucleotides outside the gene matches: 10. Germline V CDR1 and CDR2: SGHNT, YYREEE (reference sequence). The CDR3 totals 15 residues. For the CDR3, the DNA is TGTGCCAGCAGCTATAGGCGGGAGATTCCGAATGAGCAGTTCTTC. It codes for CASSYRREIPNEQFF.

The V gene is TRBV10-1, the J gene TRBJ2-1; 11 positions match TRBD1. The CDR3 spans 14 residues. The germline CDR1 and CDR2 sequences are WNHNN and SYGVQD (reference sequence). Losses at the gene ends were 5 bases for V and 9 bases for J; bases not matched to a gene: 6. The CDR3 region is CASSRDRGSPEQFF. The CDR3 region has the DNA TGCGCCAGCAGTCGGGACAGGGGGTCCCCTGAGCAGTTCTTC.

The chain joins TRBV6-5 to TRBJ1-2, with D hard to call. CDR1 and CDR2 from the germline V gene are MNHEY and SVGAGI. CDR3 length: 15 amino acids. V gave up 2 bases and J gave up 2 bases, with 12 bases separating them. In DNA, the CDR3 is TGTGCCAGCAGTTACACCCTCCAGAGGAACTATGGCTACACCTTC. Its protein product is CASSYTLQRNYGYTF.

The V call is TRBV28, the J call TRBJ2-7; TRBD2 matches 12 bases. The CDR3 length is 16 residues. Trimming took 6 bases from V and 5 from J; bases not matched to a gene: 11. From germline, CDR1 is MDHEN and CDR2 SYDVKM. The CDR3 region has the DNA TGTGCCAGCAGGGACCGACTAGCGGGAGTAGTAAACGAGCAGTACTTC. It yields the protein CASRDRLAGVVNEQYF.

The chain carries TRBV5-4 and TRBJ1-2; D not resolved. CDR1 SGHNT and CDR2 YYREEE come from the germline V gene (reference sequence). V was clipped by 1 base and J by 6 bases, with 22 bases between them. The CDR3 runs to 17 residues. The CDR3 DNA sequence: TGTGCCAGCAGCTTGAACTCTCTTCTCGGGCAGAATGATGGCTACACCTTC. This codes for CASSLNSLLGQNDGYTF. The whole variable domain, remainder taken from reference TRBV5-4 and TRBJ1-2, is ETGVTQSPTHLIKTRGQQVTLRCSSQSGHNTVSWYQQALGQGPQFIFQYYREEENGRGNFPPRFSGLQFPNYSSELNVNALELDDSALYLCASSLNSLLGQNDGYTFGSGTRLTVV.

The chain joins TRBV7-9 to TRBJ1-1; 7 nucleotides agree with TRBD1. The V and J ends lost 5 bases and 3 bases, in that order; junction bases with no gene match: 9. CDR1 is SEHNR, CDR2 FQNEAQ, per germline (reference sequence). This CDR3 is built from 15 residues. For the CDR3, the DNA is TGTGCCAGCAGCCGTACCACAGGGGCGGACACTGAAGCTTTCTTT. Its translation: CASSRTTGADTEAFF. The variable domain in full, with the rest retrieved from reference TRBV7-9 and TRBJ1-1, is DTGVSQNPRHKITKRGQNVTFRCDPISEHNRLYWYRQTLGQGPEFLTYFQNEAQLEKSRLLSDRFSAERPKGSFSTLEIQRTEQGDSAMYLCASSRTTGADTEAFFGQGTRLTVV.

The chain links TRBV7-6 to TRBJ2-7; the D is unclear. V was pared by 5 bases and J by 1 base, with 12 bases between. The CDR3 totals 14 residues. The germline V gene encodes CDR1 SGHVS and CDR2 FNYEAQ. The CDR3 sequence: CASSRGSISYEQYF. The CDR3 region has the DNA TGTGCCAGCAGCCGAGGTAGTATTTCCTACGAGCAGTACTTC.

This clonotype was counted a single time. V gene TRBV29-1 combines with J gene TRBJ2-7; 9 bases line up with TRBD2. From germline, CDR1 is SQVTM and CDR2 ANQGSEA. The CDR3 is made up of 13 amino acids. V shed 6 bases, J shed 3 bases, and the junction held 6 bases outside the gene matches. The CDR3 is CSVFDSGSYEQYF. The CDR3 DNA is TGCAGCGTGTTCGATAGCGGGAGCTACGAGCAGTACTTC.

V is TRBV3-1 and J is TRBJ1-1; D is unclear. The CDR3 runs 16 residues. V was cut by 0 bases and J by 1 base, with 12 bases left in between. Germline CDR1 LGHDT, CDR2 YNNKEL (reference sequence). The CDR3 is CASSQDFSGWNTEAFF. The CDR3 DNA reads TGTGCCAGCAGCCAAGATTTTTCGGGATGGAACACTGAAGCTTTCTTT. The full variable domain, in which reference TRBV3-1 and TRBJ1-1 provide the parts outside the CDR3, is DTAVSQTPKYLVTQMGNDKSIKCEQNLGHDTMYWYKQDSKKFLKIMFSYNNKELIINETVPNRFSPKSPDKAHLNLHINSLELGDSAVYFCASSQDFSGWNTEAFFGQGTRLTVV.

The CDR3 DNA sequence: TGTGCCATCAGTGAGTTGGGGGGGGGCTCCTACAATGAGCAGTTCTTC. Its protein product is CAISELGGGSYNEQFF. This rearrangement joins TRBV10-3 to TRBJ2-1, with 7 bases aligning to TRBD2. With 1 base clipped from V and 0 bases from J, the junction kept 3 bases outside the gene matches. Per the germline V gene, CDR1 is ENHRY and CDR2 is SYGVKD. The CDR3 extends over 16 amino acids.

The rearrangement uses TRBV4-1 and TRBJ2-2, with 9 bases lining up with TRBD2. The germline V gene encodes CDR1 MGHRA and CDR2 YSYEKL. Trimming at V came to 1 base and at J to 4 bases, leaving 7 bases not matched to a gene. This CDR3 comprises 17 residues. The CDR3 region is CASSQVAGAYSTGELFF. DNA for the CDR3: TGCGCCAGCAGCCAAGTAGCGGGAGCCTACTCCACCGGGGAGCTGTTTTTT.

The V call is TRBV3-1, the J call TRBJ2-1; D unresolved. The V end lost 2 bases, the J end lost 3 bases, and 26 bases lay between the germline ends. Germline loops: CDR1 LGHDT, CDR2 YNNKEL (reference sequence). CDR3 length equals 20 residues. The CDR3 protein is CASSQTDTVILDDFYNEQFF. CDR3 coding DNA: TGTGCCAGCAGCCAAACTGATACAGTGATCTTGGATGATTTCTACAATGAGCAGTTCTTC.

This clonotype was detected a few times. The V gene is TRBV28, the J gene TRBJ2-3; D is undetermined. The germline CDR1 and CDR2 sequences are MDHEN and SYDVKM. The CDR3 runs to 13 residues. V was shortened by 2 bases and J by 4 bases, with 7 bases between the two germline ends. CDR3 bases: TGTGCCAGCAGTTTAGGTCGGGCAGATACGCAGTATTTT. This encodes CASSLGRADTQYF.

The rearrangement uses TRBV11-1 and TRBJ2-2; unclear D gene. The CDR3 consists of 17 residues. Germline CDR1 and CDR2: SGHAT and FQDESV (reference sequence). V was clipped by 0 bases and J by 3 bases, with 14 bases between them. The CDR3 region is CASSLASPLHDTGELFF. In DNA, the CDR3 is TGTGCCAGCAGCTTAGCTTCACCCCTTCATGACACCGGGGAGCTGTTTTTT.

This chain connects TRBV10-3 to TRBJ1-2; D ambiguous. Trimming stripped 2 bases from V and 2 bases from J, with 9 bases between. The germline CDR1 and CDR2 sequences are ENHRY and SYGVKD. This CDR3 has 14 residues. DNA of the CDR3: TGTGCCATCAGTGAGGCCCCAGCAAACTATGGCTACACCTTC. Its protein product is CAISEAPANYGYTF.

The chain joins TRBV28 to TRBJ2-7; 8 nucleotides align to TRBD1. J was trimmed by 3 bases and V by 6 bases; bases with no gene match: 7. This CDR3 comprises 14 residues. From germline, CDR1 is MDHEN and CDR2 SYDVKM. CDR3 nucleotide sequence: TGTGCCAGCAGCACCAGGACAGGGTTCTACGAGCAGTACTTC. Amino acid sequence: CASSTRTGFYEQYF.